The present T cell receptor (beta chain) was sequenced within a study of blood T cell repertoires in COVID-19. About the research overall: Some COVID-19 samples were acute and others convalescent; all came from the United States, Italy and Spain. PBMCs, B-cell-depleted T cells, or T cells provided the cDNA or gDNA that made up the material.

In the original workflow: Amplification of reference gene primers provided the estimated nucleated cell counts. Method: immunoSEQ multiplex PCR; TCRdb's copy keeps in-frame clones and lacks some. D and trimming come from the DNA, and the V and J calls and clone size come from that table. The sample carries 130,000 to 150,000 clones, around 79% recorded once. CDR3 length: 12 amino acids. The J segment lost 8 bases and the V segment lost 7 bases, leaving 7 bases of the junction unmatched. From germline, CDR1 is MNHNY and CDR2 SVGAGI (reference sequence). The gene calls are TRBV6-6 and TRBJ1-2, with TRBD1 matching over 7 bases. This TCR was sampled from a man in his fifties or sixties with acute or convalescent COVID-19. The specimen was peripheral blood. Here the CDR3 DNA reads TGTGCCAGCAAGGTAACAGGGGCCGGCTACACCTTC. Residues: CASKVTGAGYTF.